This T cell receptor (beta chain) was captured by sequencing in a study of blood T cells in healthy people across ages. Primers used in a second PCR of about 6 to 11 cycles were a sample-barcoded 5' primer and a J-beta primer mix. Tags on each cDNA molecule came from a template-switch adaptor with 12 random nucleotides. MiXCR, applied by TCRdb to the 5' RACE reads, yields one record per CDR3 protein. Found here are over 600,000 distinct CDR3 sequences, less than 60% of them singletons; the top ten hold roughly 18%. In this sample, this clonotype turned up once. The germline V gene encodes CDR1 SGDLS and CDR2 YYNGEE. V lost 2 bases and J lost 5; bases outside the gene matches: 12. There are 18 residues in the CDR3.

The chain links TRBV9 to TRBJ2-2, with 10 bases lining up with TRBD1. The specimen sequenced was blood. The source of this sequence is a man of 80 years or more in good health. The CDR3 protein is CASSVVPSGQGGTGELFF. The DNA for the CDR3 is TGTGCCAGCAGCGTGGTGCCGTCCGGACAGGGGGGGACCGGGGAGCTGTTTTTT.